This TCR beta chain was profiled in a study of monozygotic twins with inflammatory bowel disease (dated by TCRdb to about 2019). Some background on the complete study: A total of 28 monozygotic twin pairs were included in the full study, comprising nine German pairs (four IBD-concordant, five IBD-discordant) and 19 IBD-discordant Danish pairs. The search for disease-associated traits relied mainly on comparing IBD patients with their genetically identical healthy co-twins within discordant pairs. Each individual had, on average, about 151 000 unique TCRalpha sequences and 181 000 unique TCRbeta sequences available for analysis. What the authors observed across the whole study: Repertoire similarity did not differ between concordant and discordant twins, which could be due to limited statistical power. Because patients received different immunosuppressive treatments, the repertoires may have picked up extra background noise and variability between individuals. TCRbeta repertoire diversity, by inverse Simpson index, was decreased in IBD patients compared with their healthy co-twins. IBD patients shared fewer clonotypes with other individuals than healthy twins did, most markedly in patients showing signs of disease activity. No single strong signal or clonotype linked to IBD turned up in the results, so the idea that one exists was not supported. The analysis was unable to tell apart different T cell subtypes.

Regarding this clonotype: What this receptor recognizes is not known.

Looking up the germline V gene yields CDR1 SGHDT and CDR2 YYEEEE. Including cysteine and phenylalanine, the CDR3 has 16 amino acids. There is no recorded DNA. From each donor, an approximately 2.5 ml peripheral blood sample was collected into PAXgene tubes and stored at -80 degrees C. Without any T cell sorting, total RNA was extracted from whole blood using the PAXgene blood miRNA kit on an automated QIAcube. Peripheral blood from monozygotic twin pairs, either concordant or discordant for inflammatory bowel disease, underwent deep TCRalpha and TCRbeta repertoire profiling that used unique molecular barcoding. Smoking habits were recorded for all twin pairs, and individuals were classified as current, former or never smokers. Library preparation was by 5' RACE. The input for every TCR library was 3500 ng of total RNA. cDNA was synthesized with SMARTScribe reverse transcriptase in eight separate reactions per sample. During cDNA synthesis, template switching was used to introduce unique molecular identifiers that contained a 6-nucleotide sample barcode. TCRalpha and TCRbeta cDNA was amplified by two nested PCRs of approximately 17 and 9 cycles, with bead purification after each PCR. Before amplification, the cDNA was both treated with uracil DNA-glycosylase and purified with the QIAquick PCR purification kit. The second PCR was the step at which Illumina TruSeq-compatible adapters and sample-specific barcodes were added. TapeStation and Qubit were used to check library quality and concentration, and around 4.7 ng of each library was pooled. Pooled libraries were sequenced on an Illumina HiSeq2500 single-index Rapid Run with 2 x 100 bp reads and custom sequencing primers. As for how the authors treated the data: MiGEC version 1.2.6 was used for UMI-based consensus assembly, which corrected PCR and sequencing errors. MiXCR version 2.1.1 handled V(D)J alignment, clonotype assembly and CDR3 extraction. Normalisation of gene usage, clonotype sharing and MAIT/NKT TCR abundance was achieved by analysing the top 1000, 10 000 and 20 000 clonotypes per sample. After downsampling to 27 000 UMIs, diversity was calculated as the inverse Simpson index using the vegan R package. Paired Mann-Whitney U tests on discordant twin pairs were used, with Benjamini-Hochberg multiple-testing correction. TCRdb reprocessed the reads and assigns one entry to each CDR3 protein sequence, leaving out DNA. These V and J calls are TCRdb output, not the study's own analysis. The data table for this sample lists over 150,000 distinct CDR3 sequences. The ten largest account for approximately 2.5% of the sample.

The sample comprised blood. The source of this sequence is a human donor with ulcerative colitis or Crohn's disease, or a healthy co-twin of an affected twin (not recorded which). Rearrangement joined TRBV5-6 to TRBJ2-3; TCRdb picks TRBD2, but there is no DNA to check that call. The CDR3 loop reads CASSLTSFLPTDTQYF. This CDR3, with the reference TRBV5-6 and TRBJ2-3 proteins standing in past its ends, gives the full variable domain DAGVTQSPTHLIKTRGQQVTLRCSPKSGHDTVSWYQQALGQGPQFIFQYYEEEERQRGNFPDRFSGHQFPNYSSELNVNALLLGDSALYLCASSLTSFLPTDTQYFGPGTRLTVL.